This TCR beta chain was captured by sequencing in a study of human T cells and chemical hapten exposure. Looking at the study overall: Small volume differences among pooled libraries mainly caused per-sample TCR yield variation.

Time point reported: patch test 1, 2 weeks after DPC sensitization. Sample treatment: therapeutic diphenylcyclopropenone sensitization with weekly scalp DPC. Individual cDNA molecules each carried unique molecular identifiers attached by the library. TCRdb re-analysed the RACE reads in MiXCR, keeping a single row per CDR3 protein. This sample has more than 100,000 distinct CDR3 sequences, with around 15% found just once. This clonotype was obtained from a man younger than 35 with alopecia areata. Some clones in this sample may be carry-over from other donors' samples. The sequenced sample was whole blood, obtained in connection with sensitization to the hapten diphenylcyclopropenone (DPC).

The CDR3 is CASSQVGEHYGYTF. As DNA, the CDR3 is TGCGCCAGCAGCCAAGTCGGGGAGCACTATGGCTACACCTTC. The chain recombines TRBV4-3 with TRBJ1-2; D call uncertain. The V end lost 1 base, the J end lost 3 bases, and 9 bases lay between the germline ends. This CDR3 region has 14 residues. The germline gives CDR1 LGHNA, CDR2 YSLEER.